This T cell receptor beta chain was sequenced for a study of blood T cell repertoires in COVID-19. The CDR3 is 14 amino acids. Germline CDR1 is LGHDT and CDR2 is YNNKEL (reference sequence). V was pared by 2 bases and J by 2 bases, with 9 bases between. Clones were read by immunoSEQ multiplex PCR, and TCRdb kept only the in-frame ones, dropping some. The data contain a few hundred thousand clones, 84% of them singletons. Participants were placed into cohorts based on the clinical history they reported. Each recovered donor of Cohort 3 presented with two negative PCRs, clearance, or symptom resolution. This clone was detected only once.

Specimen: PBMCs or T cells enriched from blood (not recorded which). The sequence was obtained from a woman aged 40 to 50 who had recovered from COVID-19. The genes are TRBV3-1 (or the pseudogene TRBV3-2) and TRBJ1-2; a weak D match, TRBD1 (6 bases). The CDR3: CASSQKDRNYGYTF. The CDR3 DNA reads TGTGCCAGCAGCCAAAAAGACAGGAACTATGGCTACACCTTC.